This T cell receptor (beta chain) was sequenced in a study of blood T cell repertoires in COVID-19. About the study: COVID-19 samples collected from the United States, Italy and Spain covered acute and convalescent phases. T cells, B-cell-depleted T cells, or PBMCs supplied cDNA or gDNA.

In the authors' workflow: It was from reference gene primer amplification that nucleated cell counts were estimated. TCRdb's table, derived via immunoSEQ multiplex PCR, lists solely in-frame clones and lacks some. That table gives V, J and clone size, and the DNA gave D and trimming. The sample lists a few hundred thousand clones, 80% to 90% occurring once. The CDR3 extends over 14 amino acids. Per the germline V gene, CDR1 is ENHRY and CDR2 is SYGVKD. Trimming took off 3 bases at V and 0 bases at J, with 9 bases between the two ends. The chain uses TRBV10-3 and TRBJ2-7; D is unclear. This clonotype was obtained from a woman between 18 and 30 years old who had recovered from COVID-19. The sample consisted of PBMCs or T cells enriched from blood (not recorded which). The CDR3 DNA reads TGTGCCATCAGTGATACGGTTAGCTCCTACGAGCAGTACTTC. Translating gives CAISDTVSSYEQYF.